Listed here are 31 T cell receptor beta chains from one sample, sequenced in a study of OX40 agonist ivuxolimab in advanced cancers. Repertoires were generated with immunoSEQ multiplex PCR, while TCRdb's copy carries only in-frame clones and drops some. Altogether around 21,000 clones are present, about 80% being singletons, with the ten largest covering 31%. The material sequenced was CD4+ or CD8+ T cells sorted from blood, taken in a trial of the OX40 agonist ivuxolimab. The source is an adult with an advanced solid tumor such as melanoma, head and neck, liver or kidney cancer.

The sample holds one count of this clone. This chain uses TRBV28 with TRBJ2-7, with 7 nucleotides matching TRBD1. Trimming at V came to 1 base and at J to 2 bases, leaving 2 bases not matched to a gene. Germline CDR1 MDHEN, CDR2 SYDVKM. This CDR3 is 14 amino acids long. The CDR3 nucleotides read TGTGCCAGCAGTTTATTCAGGGGGACCTACGAGCAGTACTTC. The encoded protein is CASSLFRGTYEQYF.

The genes are TRBV28 and TRBJ1-4; 8 bases map to TRBD1. The CDR3 runs 17 residues. The germline gives CDR1 MDHEN, CDR2 SYDVKM. After removal of 5 bases from V and 0 bases from J, the junction contained 8 bases not matched to a gene. DNA for the CDR3: TGTGCCAGCAGTACATACAGGGGGATAGCAACTAATGAAAAACTGTTTTTT. Residues: CASSTYRGIATNEKLFF.

The rearrangement links TRBV2 to TRBJ2-1; a weak D match, TRBD1 (5 bases). Germline V CDR1 and CDR2: SNHLY, FYNNEI. The CDR3 totals 17 residues. V dropped 1 base and J dropped 6 bases, with 19 bases sitting between them. The CDR3 loop is CASSEGINLTGRNEQFF. CDR3 bases: TGTGCCAGCAGTGAAGGCATTAACCTAACAGGACGCAATGAGCAGTTCTTC.

This clone was seen just once. V and J are TRBV5-4 and TRBJ1-5, with D perhaps TRBD1 (5 bases). CDR3 length equals 14 residues. V was clipped by 2 bases and J by 5 bases, with 11 bases between them. Germline CDR1 and CDR2: SGHNT and YYREEE (reference sequence). For the CDR3, the DNA is TGTGCCAGCAGCTTTAACCCGGGGGATCAGCCCCAGCATTTT. As protein: CASSFNPGDQPQHF.

The table lists this clone with a few counts. This rearrangement joins TRBV30 to TRBJ1-1; TRBD1 is a possible D gene (5 bases). The CDR3 is 12 amino acids. Trimming took off 2 bases at V and 9 bases at J, with 13 bases between the two ends. Germline CDR1 reads GTSNPN; CDR2 reads SVGIG (reference sequence). The CDR3 nucleotides read TGTGCCTGGAGTCTCGAGGGGTGGAAAGCTTTCTTT. It yields the protein CAWSLEGWKAFF.

The chain employs TRBV6-5 and TRBJ2-5; perhaps TRBD2 as D (6 bases). From germline, CDR1 is MNHEY and CDR2 SVGAGI. The CDR3 loop spans 14 amino acids. V lost 2 bases and J 5 bases, leaving 12 bases between the germline ends. CDR3 protein: CASSYQNRGETQYF. The CDR3 DNA sequence: TGTGCCAGCAGTTACCAGAACCGGGGGGAGACCCAGTACTTC.

This sequence joins TRBV7-9 and TRBJ2-1, with 11 bases that match TRBD2. CDR3 length: 17 residues. Germline values: CDR1 SEHNR, CDR2 FQNEAQ (reference sequence). Germline trimming cut 8 bases from V and 0 bases from J; bases unmatched to any gene: 9. The CDR3 protein is CASELAGGYSSYNEQFF. CDR3 DNA sequence: TGTGCCAGCGAGCTAGCGGGAGGTTACAGCTCCTACAATGAGCAGTTCTTC.

This clone has just one count. This chain uses TRBV11-2 with TRBJ1-1; D uncertain. Germline CDR1 and CDR2: SGHAT and FQNNGV. Trimming removed 5 bases from V and 5 bases from J, with 6 bases in between. There are 11 residues in the CDR3. DNA for the CDR3: TGTGCCAGCAGCAGGAGTACTGAAGCTTTCTTT. It codes for CASSRSTEAFF. Full variable domain (rest looked up from reference TRBV11-2 and TRBJ1-1): EAGVAQSPRYKIIEKRQSVAFWCNPISGHATLYWYQQILGQGPKLLIQFQNNGVVDDSQLPKDRFSAERLKGVDSTLKIQPAKLEDSAVYLCASSRSTEAFFGQGTRLTVV.

Notes on this clone: Only one base separates this from a far larger clonotype, so it likely reflects a read error. The sample holds other DNA sequences that translate to the same CDR3. The CDR3 loop reads CASSLEGRSDRGGYNEQFF. The DNA of the CDR3 is TGTGCCAGCAGCTTGGAGGGGAGGTCGGACAGGGGGGGGTACAATGAGCAGTTCTTC. The J gene is TRBJ2-1, the V gene TRBV5-6; 10 positions agree with TRBD1. Germline-derived CDR1 and CDR2 are SGHDT and YYEEEE. Trimming cost V 0 bases and J 4 bases; bases outside gene matches: 13. There are 19 residues in the CDR3. Combining the CDR3 with reference TRBV5-6 and TRBJ2-1 gives the whole variable domain DAGVTQSPTHLIKTRGQQVTLRCSPKSGHDTVSWYQQALGQGPQFIFQYYEEEERQRGNFPDRFSGHQFPNYSSELNVNALLLGDSALYLCASSLEGRSDRGGYNEQFFGPGTRLTVL.

The chain employs TRBV7-9 and TRBJ2-7; 9 nucleotides match TRBD2. The CDR3 has 16 amino acids. Germline assignment: CDR1 SEHNR and CDR2 FQNEAQ (reference sequence). V lost 5 bases, J lost 2 bases, and 10 bases stayed unmatched. This chain's CDR3 is CASSPEPSGTPYEQYF. The CDR3, as DNA: TGTGCCAGCAGCCCCGAACCTAGCGGGACTCCCTACGAGCAGTACTTC.

This clone was seen only once. The V call is TRBV11-3, the J call TRBJ2-7; 15 bases are shared with TRBD2. CDR1 and CDR2 (germline): SGHNT, YENEEA. The CDR3 loop spans 17 amino acids. The V gene end was trimmed by 1 base and the J gene end by 0 bases; junction bases not matched to a gene: 1. CDR3 nucleotides: TGTGCCAGCAGCTTAGGGACTAGCGGGAGGGACTCCTACGAGCAGTACTTC. It translates to CASSLGTSGRDSYEQYF.

Written as DNA, the CDR3 is TGCGCCAGCAGCCTGGGACAGGGTGGGACTGAAGCTTTCTTT. Protein: CASSLGQGGTEAFF. The chain couples TRBV4-1 to TRBJ1-1; 9 bases align to TRBD1. V shed 4 bases, J shed 5 bases, and the junction held 5 bases outside the gene matches. In germline, CDR1 is MGHRA, CDR2 YSYEKL. The length of the CDR3 is 14 residues.

This clone was counted a few times. The V call is TRBV2, the J call TRBJ1-5; 7 bases fit TRBD1. J gave up 5 bases and V 3 bases, and 7 bases lay outside the gene matches. The CDR3 contains 15 residues. Looked up from germline, CDR1 is SNHLY and CDR2 is FYNNEI. CDR3 nucleotides: TGTGCCAGCAGTGATAGGGGGGACAGCCATCAGCCCCAGCATTTT. It translates to CASSDRGDSHQPQHF.

The J gene is TRBJ2-3, the V gene TRBV4-1; possible D gene TRBD1, 6 bases. The V gene lost 4 bases and the J gene lost 6 bases, with 17 bases spanning the gap. Germline CDR1 and CDR2: MGHRA and YSYEKL. CDR3 size: 15 residues. The DNA for the CDR3 is TGCGCCAGCAGCCCCCTGGGGGCGACGATGGATACGCAGTATTTT. Its translation is CASSPLGATMDTQYF.

Notes on this clone: The sample holds other DNA sequences that translate to the same CDR3. The chain employs TRBV5-4 and TRBJ1-2; the D gene is possibly TRBD1 (6 bases). This CDR3 region has 15 residues. Germline lookup yields CDR1 SGHNT and CDR2 YYREEE (reference sequence). V gave up 4 bases and J gave up 0 bases, with 13 bases separating them. The DNA of the CDR3 is TGTGCCAGCAGCCCCCGGCAGGGGACTAACTATGGCTACACCTTC. It encodes CASSPRQGTNYGYTF.

This chain links TRBV27 with TRBJ1-2; TRBD1 aligns across 8 bases. CDR1 MNHEY and CDR2 SMNVEV come from the germline V gene (reference sequence). The CDR3 has 12 amino acids. V was clipped by 8 bases and J by 6 bases; unmatched bases: 5. In DNA form, the CDR3 reads TGTGCCAGCTACGGACAGGGACATGGCTACACCTTC. Translated: CASYGQGHGYTF.

In this sample, this clone turned up a few times. The chain recombines TRBV28 with TRBJ2-5; 8 bases are shared with TRBD1. Germline loops: CDR1 MDHEN, CDR2 SYDVKM. V lost 6 bases, J lost 3 bases, and 18 bases stayed unmatched. The CDR3 loop spans 18 amino acids. This chain's CDR3 is CASSQLQGARWGEETQYF. The CDR3 DNA sequence: TGTGCCAGCAGCCAACTGCAGGGGGCCCGGTGGGGGGAAGAGACCCAGTACTTC.

This clone was recorded a few times. This chain joins TRBV30 and TRBJ1-1; D remains ambiguous. Germline CDR1 reads GTSNPN; CDR2 reads SVGIG (reference sequence). V lost 0 bases, J lost 2 bases, and 10 bases lay in between. This CDR3 is built from 14 residues. CDR3 bases: TGTGCCTGGAGTGTACTACTGTCCAACACTGAAGCTTTCTTT. Amino acid sequence: CAWSVLLSNTEAFF.

The chain recombines TRBV2 with TRBJ1-5, with unresolved D. V dropped 6 bases and J dropped 3 bases, with 9 bases sitting between them. Per germline, CDR1 SNHLY and CDR2 FYNNEI. This CDR3 has 13 residues. The CDR3 sequence is CASSFGANQPQHF. CDR3 DNA: TGTGCCAGCAGCTTTGGTGCCAATCAGCCCCAGCATTTT.

The rearrangement links TRBV4-1 to TRBJ2-3; 8 bases map to TRBD2. This CDR3 spans 17 amino acids. Germline V gene lookup returns CDR1 MGHRA and CDR2 YSYEKL. V lost 1 base to trimming and J lost 3 bases; unmatched junction nucleotides: 9. CDR3 nucleotide sequence: TGCGCCAGCAGCCAAGGATGGGCGGGGGGCAAGACAGATACGCAGTATTTT. Amino acids: CASSQGWAGGKTDTQYF.

This chain joins TRBV6-1 and TRBJ2-7; D tentatively fits TRBD1 or TRBD2 (5 bases each). Looked up from germline, CDR1 is MNHNS and CDR2 is SASEGT. With 3 bases removed from V and 3 bases from J, the gap between germline ends came to 15 bases. This CDR3 region has 15 residues. As DNA, the CDR3 is TGTGCCAGCAGTGATGACTGGGACGCGAGCTACGAGCAGTACTTC. Translation gives CASSDDWDASYEQYF.

This clone was observed once. The V and J genes are TRBV4-1 and TRBJ2-5; 7 bases are a match to TRBD2. The last part of the DNA fits TRBJ2-7 better; the J call may be wrong. The CDR3 length is 15 residues. From germline, CDR1 is MGHRA and CDR2 YSYEKL. The CDR3 sequence: CASSQTSYGSYEQYF. The DNA of the CDR3 is TGCGCCAGCAGCCAGACTAGCTACGGCTCCTACGAGCAGTACTTC.

V is TRBV27 and J is TRBJ2-1; no clear D gene. The CDR3 has 15 residues. Germline CDR1 is MNHEY and CDR2 is SMNVEV (reference sequence). The germline V and J ends were trimmed by 3 bases and 0 bases, with 9 bases remaining between them. The CDR3 DNA reads as TGTGCCAGCAGTTTGGCCCCGAGCTCCTACAATGAGCAGTTCTTC. Translation: CASSLAPSSYNEQFF.

The chain employs TRBV30 and TRBJ2-1, with D possibly being TRBD2 (5 bases). The V end was cut by 0 bases, the J end by 2 bases, with 11 bases between. The CDR3 loop spans 15 amino acids. CDR1 is GTSNPN, CDR2 SVGIG, per germline (reference sequence). CDR3 sequence reads: CAWSVLGGPYNEQFF. The CDR3 DNA follows: TGTGCCTGGAGTGTATTGGGCGGGCCCTACAATGAGCAGTTCTTC.

The rearrangement links TRBV11-3 to TRBJ2-1, with a tentative D call TRBD2 (6 bases). Germline CDR1 is SGHNT and CDR2 is YENEEA. V gave up 1 base and J gave up 8 bases, with 12 bases separating them. This CDR3 has 14 residues. The CDR3 bases are TGTGCCAGCAGCTTAGGAGGAGGGCCCGATGAGCAGTTCTTC. As protein: CASSLGGGPDEQFF.

The CDR3 DNA sequence: TGTGCCAGCCGGGACAGCAAAAACATTCAGTACTTC. As protein: CASRDSKNIQYF. The chain employs TRBV6-1 and TRBJ2-4, with 7 bases identical to TRBD1. V was pared by 8 bases and J by 3 bases, with 1 base of the junction left unmatched. Germline loops: CDR1 MNHNS, CDR2 SASEGT. This CDR3 comprises 12 residues.

The rearrangement links TRBV7-2 to TRBJ2-7; 8 bases map to TRBD2. V lost 2 bases and J lost 9; bases outside the gene matches: 12. The length of the CDR3 is 15 residues. Germline lookup yields CDR1 SGHTA and CDR2 FQGNSA. The CDR3 sequence is CASSLTLGSGSRQYF. The CDR3 DNA follows: TGTGCCAGCAGCTTAACACTCGGGAGCGGGAGTAGGCAGTACTTC.

Only a few counts were recorded for this clone. CDR3 residues: CASSQDLQGAQNTEAFF. The CDR3 nucleotides read TGCGCCAGCAGCCAAGACCTACAGGGGGCGCAGAACACTGAAGCTTTCTTT. The chain has TRBV4-1 and TRBJ1-1; 9 bases are a match to TRBD1. This CDR3 has 17 amino acids. With 0 bases clipped from V and 1 base from J, the junction kept 6 bases outside the gene matches. Germline V lookup: CDR1 MGHRA, CDR2 YSYEKL.

The chain carries TRBV27 and TRBJ1-1; perhaps TRBD1 as D (5 bases). V was cut by 8 bases and J by 5 bases, with 15 bases left in between. The V gene's germline CDR1 is MNHEY and CDR2 SMNVEV (reference sequence). This CDR3 is built from 13 residues. The CDR3 bases are TGTGCCAGCGGCCCGATAGGGGTTACTGAAGCTTTCTTT. Translating it yields CASGPIGVTEAFF.

The chain carries TRBV10-3 and TRBJ2-1; no clear D. Trimming stripped 8 bases from V and 4 bases from J, with 12 bases between. CDR3 length: 13 amino acids. Germline values: CDR1 ENHRY, CDR2 SYGVKD. The CDR3 nucleotides read TGTGCCATCGAAGACGAACTATACAATGAGCAGTTCTTC. Its translation is CAIEDELYNEQFF.

The V gene is TRBV7-2, the J gene TRBJ2-7; D assignment may be TRBD1 or TRBD2 (5 bases each). Germline CDR1 reads SGHTA; CDR2 reads FQGNSA. The V end was cut by 2 bases, the J end by 0 bases, with 17 bases between. CDR3 length: 17 amino acids. CDR3 amino acids: CASSLNLGTQSSYEQYF. CDR3 in DNA: TGTGCCAGCAGCTTAAATCTAGGGACCCAAAGCTCCTACGAGCAGTACTTC.